The rows below give T cell receptor beta chains drawn from one sample of a study of response to subunit inactivated influenza vaccine. One entry per CDR3 protein results from TCRdb running MiXCR on the RT-PCR reads. The table includes 500,000 or so distinct CDR3 sequences, approximately 15% detected once. Source: CD4+ T cells sorted from PBMCs, taken about 23 months after vaccination. These receptors all come from a man in his fifties or sixties who received an inactivated influenza vaccine. The CDR3 runs from the conserved cysteine through the conserved F or W. D genes are given only for firm matches. A clone size is listed for some rows: how often the clone was seen (once, few, many), or a class if it is expanded.

j_call: TRBJ1-1; v_call: TRBV12-3/TRBV12-4; d_call: .; cdr3_length: 12; clone_size: few; cdr3_nt: TGTGCCAGCAGGAGGGGAAGGACCGAAGCTTTCTTT; cdr3_aa: CASRRGRTEAFF
j_call: TRBJ1-5; v_call: TRBV5-1; d_call: .; cdr3_length: 15; clone_size: few; cdr3_nt: TGCGCCAGCAGCCCAAAGGGAGACCGTGGGAAGGCCCAGCATTTT; cdr3_aa: CASSPKGDRGKAQHF
j_call: TRBJ2-4; v_call: TRBV27; d_call: .; cdr3_length: 14; clone_size: .; cdr3_nt: TGTGCCAGCAGTTTTGGCGTATCCAAAAACATTCAGTACTTC; cdr3_aa: CASSFGVSKNIQYF
j_call: TRBJ2-1; v_call: TRBV24-1; d_call: .; cdr3_length: 16; clone_size: .; cdr3_nt: TGTGCCACCAGTGATCCCTCTACTCACAGTTACAATGAGCAGTTCTTC; cdr3_aa: CATSDPSTHSYNEQFF
j_call: TRBJ2-7; v_call: TRBV12-3/TRBV12-4; d_call: TRBD2; cdr3_length: 15; clone_size: few; cdr3_nt: TGTGCCAGCAGTTTGGCTCTAGCGGGGCACTACGAGCAGTACTTC; cdr3_aa: CASSLALAGHYEQYF
j_call: TRBJ1-6; v_call: TRBV20-1; d_call: .; cdr3_length: 13; clone_size: .; cdr3_nt: TGCAGTGCTAGGGGGCAGGCCGGATCACCCCTCCACTTT; cdr3_aa: CSARGQAGSPLHF
j_call: TRBJ1-5; v_call: TRBV29-1; d_call: .; cdr3_length: 14; clone_size: few; cdr3_nt: TGCAGCGTCTCAAACAGTTATAGCAATCAGCCCCAGCATTTT; cdr3_aa: CSVSNSYSNQPQHF
j_call: TRBJ1-4; v_call: TRBV15; d_call: .; cdr3_length: 15; clone_size: few; cdr3_nt: TGTGCCACCAGCAGAGAGTGGAGGGGGAATGAAAAACTGTTTTTT; cdr3_aa: CATSREWRGNEKLFF
j_call: TRBJ2-1; v_call: TRBV5-1; d_call: TRBD2; cdr3_length: 15; clone_size: few; cdr3_nt: TGCGCCAGCAGCCCCCGGACTAGCGGGATCGGCGAGCAGTTCTTC; cdr3_aa: CASSPRTSGIGEQFF
j_call: TRBJ2-7; v_call: TRBV20-1; d_call: TRBD1; cdr3_length: 14; clone_size: few; cdr3_nt: TGCAGTGCTAGAGACCGGGACAGATCCTACGAGCAGTACTTC; cdr3_aa: CSARDRDRSYEQYF
j_call: TRBJ2-3; v_call: TRBV5-1; d_call: TRBD1; cdr3_length: 14; clone_size: few; cdr3_nt: TGCGCCAGCAATGGACAGGGGGTCACAGATACGCAGTATTTT; cdr3_aa: CASNGQGVTDTQYF
j_call: TRBJ2-3; v_call: TRBV5-8; d_call: .; cdr3_length: 15; clone_size: few; cdr3_nt: TGTGCCAGCAGACGGACACGCAACCCATCAGATACGCAGTATTTT; cdr3_aa: CASRRTRNPSDTQYF
j_call: TRBJ2-3; v_call: TRBV15; d_call: TRBD2; cdr3_length: 16; clone_size: .; cdr3_nt: TGTGCCACCAGCAGAGATCGAGTAGCGGGATCCGATACGCAGTATTTT; cdr3_aa: CATSRDRVAGSDTQYF
j_call: TRBJ2-7; v_call: TRBV29-1; d_call: .; cdr3_length: 12; clone_size: .; cdr3_nt: TGCAGCGCCTGTCAGACAGGGAGGGAGCAGTACTTC; cdr3_aa: CSACQTGREQYF
j_call: TRBJ1-2; v_call: TRBV5-1; d_call: TRBD1; cdr3_length: 18; clone_size: .; cdr3_nt: TGCGCCAGCAGCCGGGAAGTGGGACAGGGGGTGTATAACTATGGCTACACCTTC; cdr3_aa: CASSREVGQGVYNYGYTF
j_call: TRBJ2-1; v_call: TRBV5-1; d_call: .; cdr3_length: 15; clone_size: .; cdr3_nt: TGCGCCAGCAGCTTGGGACGGGGGATCTACAATGAGCAGTTCTTC; cdr3_aa: CASSLGRGIYNEQFF
j_call: TRBJ2-5; v_call: TRBV12-3/TRBV12-4; d_call: .; cdr3_length: 12; clone_size: many; cdr3_nt: TGTGCCAGCTCCGGGACGGAAGAGACCCAGTACTTC; cdr3_aa: CASSGTEETQYF
j_call: TRBJ2-2; v_call: TRBV4-3; d_call: TRBD2; cdr3_length: 15; clone_size: few; cdr3_nt: TGCGCCAGCAGCCAAATTGCGGGGGGGCACGGGGAGCTGTTTTTT; cdr3_aa: CASSQIAGGHGELFF